Listed below are T cell receptor beta chains from one sample, sequenced in a study of blood T cell repertoires in COVID-19. The assay was immunoSEQ multiplex PCR, and TCRdb's table has in-frame clones only and misses some. This table has about 200,000 clones, 88% appearing once. Input material: peripheral blood. Receptors were obtained from a man aged 18 to 35 with active or convalescent COVID-19. Both conserved end residues are part of each CDR3. A D gene is named only where the DNA matches it firmly. Clone size is shown for a subset of rows, as once, few, many or a class of expanded clone.

J: TRBJ2-3
D: NA
V: TRBV4-2
size: NA
CDR3: CASSKSVSSTDTQYF
DNA: TGTGCCAGCAGCAAAAGCGTAAGCAGCACAGATACGCAGTATTTT

J: TRBJ1-3
D: NA
V: TRBV5-4
size: NA
CDR3: CASSLMSGGSDGNTIYF
DNA: TGTGCCAGCAGCTTGATGTCCGGAGGTTCTGATGGAAACACCATATATTTT

J: TRBJ2-4
D: TRBD1
V: TRBV6-2/TRBV6-3
size: NA
CDR3: CASSLIGTGDGEVNIQYF
DNA: TGTGCCAGCAGTTTAATAGGGACAGGGGACGGTGAGGTGAACATTCAGTACTTC

J: TRBJ1-5
D: NA
V: TRBV18
size: few
CDR3: CASSESGNKNQPQHF
DNA: TGTGCCAGCTCAGAGTCGGGGAATAAGAATCAGCCCCAGCATTTT

J: TRBJ1-5
D: TRBD1
V: TRBV12-5
size: once
CDR3: CASGRDSRNQPQHF
DNA: TGTGCTAGTGGTCGGGACAGCCGCAATCAGCCCCAGCATTTT

J: TRBJ2-7
D: NA
V: TRBV5-1
size: NA
CDR3: CASSLDQGIAFEQYF
DNA: TGCGCCAGCAGCTTGGATCAGGGTATCGCCTTTGAGCAGTACTTC

J: TRBJ1-4
D: NA
V: TRBV12-5
size: NA
CDR3: CASRFSGEANEKLFF
DNA: TGTGCTAGTCGTTTTTCTGGGGAGGCTAATGAAAAACTGTTTTTT

J: TRBJ1-2
D: NA
V: TRBV5-4
size: NA
CDR3: CASSLGFGQNYGYTF
DNA: TGTGCCAGCAGCTTGGGGTTTGGACAAAACTATGGCTACACCTTC

J: TRBJ2-7
D: NA
V: TRBV5-4
size: NA
CDR3: CASSQTNNYEQYF
DNA: TGTGCCAGCAGCCAAACAAACAATTACGAGCAGTACTTC

J: TRBJ1-1
D: NA
V: TRBV9
size: NA
CDR3: CASSLTTAGENTEAFF
DNA: TGTGCCAGCAGCCTTACCACCGCGGGAGAGAACACTGAAGCTTTCTTT

J: TRBJ1-3
D: NA
V: TRBV15
size: NA
CDR3: CATSRAIRDTLLISGNTIYF
DNA: TGTGCCACCAGCAGAGCTATCCGGGACACTCTACTTATATCTGGAAACACCATATATTTT

J: TRBJ2-3
D: TRBD1
V: TRBV7-2
size: NA
CDR3: CASSWVGGTAKDTQYF
DNA: TGTGCCAGCAGCTGGGTAGGTGGGACAGCAAAAGATACGCAGTATTTT

J: TRBJ1-5
D: NA
V: TRBV6-2/TRBV6-3
size: NA
CDR3: CASSPGLGVNQPQHF
DNA: TGTGCCAGCAGTCCAGGGCTAGGGGTCAATCAGCCCCAGCATTTT

J: TRBJ2-7
D: NA
V: TRBV2
size: few
CDR3: CASGVNPAVSSYEQYF
DNA: TGTGCCAGTGGAGTTAACCCGGCCGTGTCCTCCTACGAGCAGTACTTC

J: TRBJ2-1
D: TRBD2
V: TRBV11-1
size: NA
CDR3: CASSSGLAGGLGEQFF
DNA: TGTGCCAGCAGCTCGGGACTAGCGGGGGGGCTGGGTGAGCAGTTCTTC

J: TRBJ1-6
D: NA
V: TRBV5-1
size: NA
CDR3: CASSLSQDNSPLHF
DNA: TGCGCCAGCAGCTTGAGCCAGGATAATTCACCCCTCCACTTT

J: TRBJ1-5
D: NA
V: TRBV3-1/TRBV3-2
size: once
CDR3: CASSQDQNQPQHF
DNA: TGTGCCAGCAGCCAAGACCAGAATCAGCCCCAGCATTTT

J: TRBJ1-1
D: NA
V: TRBV25-1
size: once
CDR3: CASSEGGPNTEAFF
DNA: TGTGCCAGCAGTGAGGGGGGTCCTAACACTGAAGCTTTCTTT